This TCR beta chain was captured by sequencing in a study of OX40 agonist ivuxolimab in advanced cancers. Profiling relied on immunoSEQ multiplex PCR, and the TCRdb table lists in-frame clones only, not all of them. The sample records about 53,000 clones, roughly nine tenths being singletons. The receptor was derived from an adult with an advanced solid tumor such as melanoma, head and neck, liver or kidney cancer. The source material was CD4+ or CD8+ T cells sorted from blood, sampled in a trial of the OX40 agonist ivuxolimab.

CDR3 in DNA: TGTGCCTGGAGCTTACTCTCTGGGGCCAACGTCCTGACTTTC. This encodes CAWSLLSGANVLTF. The chain joins TRBV30 to TRBJ2-6; no clear D. CDR1 and CDR2 (germline): GTSNPN, SVGIG (reference sequence). The CDR3 has 14 amino acids. V was cut by 3 bases and J by 0 bases, with 6 bases left in between.